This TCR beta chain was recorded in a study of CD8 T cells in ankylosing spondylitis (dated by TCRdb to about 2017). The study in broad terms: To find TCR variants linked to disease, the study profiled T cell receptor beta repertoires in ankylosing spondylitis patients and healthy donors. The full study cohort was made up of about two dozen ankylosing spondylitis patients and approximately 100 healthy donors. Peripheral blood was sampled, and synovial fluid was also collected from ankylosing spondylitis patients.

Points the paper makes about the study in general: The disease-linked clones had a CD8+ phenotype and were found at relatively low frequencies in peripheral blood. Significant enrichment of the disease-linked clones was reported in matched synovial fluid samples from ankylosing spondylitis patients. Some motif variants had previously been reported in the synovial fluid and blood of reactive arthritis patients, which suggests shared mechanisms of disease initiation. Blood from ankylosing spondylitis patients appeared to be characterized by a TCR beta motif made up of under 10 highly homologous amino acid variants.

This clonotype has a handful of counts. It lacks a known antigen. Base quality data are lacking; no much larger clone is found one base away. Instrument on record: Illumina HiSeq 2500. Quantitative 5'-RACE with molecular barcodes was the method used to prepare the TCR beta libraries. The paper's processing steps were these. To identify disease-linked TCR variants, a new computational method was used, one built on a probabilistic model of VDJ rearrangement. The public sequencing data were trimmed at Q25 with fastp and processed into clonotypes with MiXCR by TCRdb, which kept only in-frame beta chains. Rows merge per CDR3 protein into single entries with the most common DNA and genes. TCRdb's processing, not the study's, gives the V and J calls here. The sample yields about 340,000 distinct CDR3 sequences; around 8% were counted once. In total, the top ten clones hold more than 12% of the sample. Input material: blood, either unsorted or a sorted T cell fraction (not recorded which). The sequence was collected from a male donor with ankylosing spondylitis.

The CDR3 reads CASSRDTHSGANVLTF. The nucleotide sequence reads TGTGCCAGCAGCAGGGACACTCACTCTGGGGCCAACGTCCTGACTTTC. The rearranged chain carries TRBV5-5 and TRBJ2-6, with a tentative D gene TRBD1 over 6 matching bases. CDR1 and CDR2 (SGHKS, YYEKEE) derive from the germline V gene (reference sequence). Trimming takes 4 bases from V and 0 bases from J, and the germline ends sit 11 bases apart. The CDR3 runs 16 residues from the cysteine to the phenylalanine. The entry retains the CDR3 DNA only, 48 bases that are in frame from base 1.